This passage covers 29 T cell receptor beta chains from one sample sequenced in a study of regulatory T cells in long-lasting Graves disease. Described time point: newly diagnosed GD, antithyroid drugs for less than 3 months. PBMC RNA was the source of the TCR library. Library construction for TCR beta used iRepertoire HTBI primers and Arm-PCR of CDR3 regions. TCRdb re-derived calls from the multiplex PCR reads in MiXCR, one entry per CDR3 protein. The sample lists around 500,000 distinct CDR3 sequences, more than 10% occurring once. The sample was also reused in another study, on T cells in Graves' hyperthyroidism and ophthalmopathy.

The source was peripheral blood mononuclear cells (PBMCs), collected at new diagnosis, from a patient treated with antithyroid drugs. The receptors here all came from a woman aged 25-40 years with Graves disease.

In its sample, this clonotype was seen a few times. The germline gene is not matched at one end of the junction; a read error may be the cause. The V gene is TRBV7-2, the J gene TRBJ2-7, with 9 bases lining up with TRBD1. Germline CDR1 and CDR2: SGHTA and FQGNSA. This CDR3 spans 16 amino acids. The CDR3 DNA reads as TGTGCCAGCAGCTTAGTTTCGGGACAGGGCTCCAACGAGCAGTACTTC. This codes for CASSLVSGQGSNEQYF.

The sample holds many counts of this clonotype. V and J are TRBV2 and TRBJ2-7; D may be TRBD1 (6 bases). The CDR3 contains 14 residues. Deletions cut 7 bases from V and 3 bases from J, with 16 bases between. CDR1 is SNHLY, CDR2 FYNNEI, per germline. The CDR3 loop reads CASTRQGIRYEQYF. CDR3 DNA: TGTGCCAGCACCCGGCAGGGGATTCGCTACGAGCAGTACTTC.

In its sample, this clonotype was seen a few times. The chain links TRBV3-1 to TRBJ1-6; tentative D call: TRBD1 (5 bases). Germline-derived CDR1 and CDR2 are LGHDT and YNNKEL (reference sequence). V was cut by 2 bases and J by 0 bases, with 8 bases left in between. This CDR3 comprises 16 residues. CDR3 nucleotide sequence: TGTGCCAGCAGCCAATTAGACAGCTCCTATAATTCACCCCTCCACTTT. Translating gives CASSQLDSSYNSPLHF.

This chain's CDR3 is CASSVDRAVTDTQYF. CDR3 nucleotides: TGTGCCAGCAGCGTGGACAGGGCGGTCACAGATACGCAGTATTTT. The rearrangement joins TRBV6-1 to TRBJ2-3, with TRBD1 matching 8 bases. V lost 6 bases, J lost 2 bases, and 7 bases stayed unmatched. Germline V gene data show CDR1 as MNHNS and CDR2 as SASEGT. This CDR3 is 15 amino acids long.

This clonotype showed up just a few times. The genes are TRBV30 and TRBJ1-1; 7 nucleotides agree with TRBD1. The J segment lost 1 base and the V segment lost 5 bases, leaving 13 bases of the junction unmatched. CDR1 is GTSNPN, CDR2 SVGIG, per germline (reference sequence). The CDR3 spans 16 residues. In DNA, the CDR3 is TGTGCCTGGTCTTCAGTCGGCAGGGGGGGGAACACTGAAGCTTTCTTT. This translates into CAWSSVGRGGNTEAFF.

This clonotype came up many times. J is TRBJ2-4 and V is TRBV10-3, with a possible D match to TRBD2 (7 bases). The CDR3 loop spans 13 amino acids. Per the germline V gene, CDR1 is ENHRY and CDR2 is SYGVKD. Trimming left V 3 bases short and J 8 bases short, with 11 bases between. CDR3 coding DNA: TGTGCCATCAGTGAAGGGGGAGGGGACATTCAGTACTTC. Encoded protein: CAISEGGGDIQYF.

This clonotype was observed at least ten times. The rearrangement links TRBV28 to TRBJ2-1; D call uncertain. Germline V gives CDR1 MDHEN, CDR2 SYDVKM. V was pared by 6 bases and J by 6 bases, with 12 bases between. The CDR3 has 13 residues. The CDR3 reads CASREVGFNEQFF. The CDR3 DNA reads as TGTGCCAGCAGGGAAGTAGGGTTCAATGAGCAGTTCTTC.

In its sample, this clonotype was seen many times. This chain connects TRBV28 to TRBJ2-7, with 7 bases aligning to TRBD1. Germline V gives CDR1 MDHEN, CDR2 SYDVKM. V was clipped by 5 bases and J by 1 base; unmatched bases: 11. The CDR3 has 16 residues. CDR3 DNA sequence: TGTGCCAGCAGTCCCATTTGGACAGGACCTTCCTACGAGCAGTACTTC. This encodes CASSPIWTGPSYEQYF.

This clonotype was observed at least ten times. The chain recombines TRBV30 with TRBJ1-5; D not certain. There are 14 residues in the CDR3. Trimming shortened V by 1 base and J by 3 bases, and 10 bases separated the two germline ends. Germline V gene lookup returns CDR1 GTSNPN and CDR2 SVGIG (reference sequence). CDR3 sequence: CAWSGGRLNQPQHF. The DNA for the CDR3 is TGTGCCTGGAGTGGCGGACGGCTCAATCAGCCCCAGCATTTT.

This clonotype has at least ten counts. The V gene is TRBV29-1, the J gene TRBJ2-3, with 12 nucleotides matching TRBD2. This CDR3 spans 14 amino acids. V shed 4 bases, J shed 2 bases, and the junction held 1 base outside the gene matches. CDR1 is SQVTM and CDR2 is ANQGSEA in the germline V gene. The CDR3 loop is CSVGTSGNTDTQYF. In DNA form, the CDR3 reads TGCAGCGTTGGGACTAGCGGGAACACAGATACGCAGTATTTT.

This clonotype was found a few times. This rearrangement joins TRBV20-1 to TRBJ2-2; D uncertain. Germline V gene data show CDR1 as DFQATT and CDR2 as SNEGSKA (reference sequence). The CDR3 covers 18 residues. Trimming stripped 3 bases from V and 3 bases from J, with 23 bases between. CDR3 sequence (DNA): TGCAGTGCTAGGATGCCTATCGGGTCTCGCTATTACACCGGGGAGCTGTTTTTT. This codes for CSARMPIGSRYYTGELFF.

This clonotype showed up many times. The J gene is TRBJ2-1, the V gene TRBV9; maybe TRBD2 (6 bases). Looked up from germline, CDR1 is SGDLS and CDR2 is YYNGEE. This CDR3 is built from 16 residues. V was shortened by 0 bases and J by 3 bases, with 13 bases between the two germline ends. The CDR3 coding sequence is TGTGCCAGCAGCGTAGGGAGGGACCGCGTCTACAATGAGCAGTTCTTC. It specifies CASSVGRDRVYNEQFF.

V gene TRBV19 combines with J gene TRBJ2-7; D tentatively fits TRBD1 or TRBD2 (5 bases each). Per the germline V gene, CDR1 is LNHDA and CDR2 is SQIVND (reference sequence). V lost 4 bases to trimming and J lost 6 bases, with 16 bases between them. This CDR3 is built from 14 residues. The CDR3 loop reads CASSKGTAVTEQYF. CDR3 in DNA: TGTGCCAGTAGTAAAGGGACCGCCGTGACCGAGCAGTACTTC.

This chain joins TRBV14 and TRBJ2-7; D uncertain. V was pared by 4 bases and J by 4 bases, with 14 bases between. The germline V gene has CDR1 SGHDN and CDR2 FVKESK. The CDR3 covers 14 residues. The CDR3 region has the DNA TGTGCCAGCAGCCCCTACCGGGCCATGTACGAGCAGTACTTC. It encodes CASSPYRAMYEQYF.

This clonotype was observed many times. The chain combines TRBV6-5 with TRBJ1-3; no reliable D call. Trimming pared 2 bases from V and 0 bases from J, leaving 17 bases between. This CDR3 comprises 18 residues. The germline V gene has CDR1 MNHEY and CDR2 SVGAGI. The CDR3 region has the DNA TGTGCCAGCAGTTACACTCAGTATCTGAGGCACTCTGGAAACACCATATATTTT. It encodes CASSYTQYLRHSGNTIYF.

The V gene is TRBV3-1, the J gene TRBJ2-7; D remains unclear. The CDR3 covers 12 residues. Trimming took off 2 bases at V and 6 bases at J, with 8 bases between the two ends. Per the germline V gene, CDR1 is LGHDT and CDR2 is YNNKEL (reference sequence). This chain's CDR3 is CASSQMASEQYF. The CDR3, as DNA: TGTGCCAGCAGCCAAATGGCATCCGAGCAGTACTTC.

There are many counts of this clonotype. This chain uses TRBV5-5 with TRBJ1-4; D remains ambiguous. Germline V gene data show CDR1 as SGHKS and CDR2 as YYEKEE (reference sequence). The V gene lost 7 bases and the J gene lost 3 bases, with 7 bases spanning the gap. CDR3 length: 12 amino acids. As DNA, the CDR3 is TGTGCCAGCCGCAGGCCTAATGAAAAACTGTTTTTT. It specifies CASRRPNEKLFF. The variable domain in full, completed from reference TRBV5-5 and TRBJ1-4, reads DAGVTQSPTHLIKTRGQQVTLRCSPISGHKSVSWYQQVLGQGPQFIFQYYEKEERGRGNFPDRFSARQFPNYSSELNVNALLLGDSALYLCASRRPNEKLFFGSGTQLSVL.

This clonotype was detected ten times or more. This chain connects TRBV28 to TRBJ2-3; D is unclear. CDR1 and CDR2 (germline): MDHEN, SYDVKM. The CDR3 length is 15 residues. V was clipped by 6 bases and J by 2 bases, with 15 bases between them. CDR3 region: CASRDKRTYTDTQYF. The CDR3 DNA sequence: TGTGCCAGCAGAGACAAACGCACATACACAGATACGCAGTATTTT.

This clonotype was seen repeatedly, ten times or more. The chain recombines TRBV27 with TRBJ1-2, with unresolved D. Germline values: CDR1 MNHEY, CDR2 SMNVEV (reference sequence). The CDR3 extends over 16 amino acids. V was pared by 3 bases and J by 4 bases, with 18 bases between. This CDR3 is CASSFSLSSSTYGYTF. CDR3 DNA: TGTGCCAGCAGTTTTTCACTTTCGTCCAGCACCTATGGCTACACCTTC.

This clonotype was detected ten times or more. The chain couples TRBV28 to TRBJ2-3, with 9 bases identical to TRBD1. The germline gives CDR1 MDHEN, CDR2 SYDVKM. The CDR3 is made up of 16 amino acids. After removal of 6 bases from V and 1 base from J, the junction contained 8 bases not matched to a gene. The CDR3 DNA reads TGTGCCAGCAGCCGGGGGAGGACAGGGGGCACAGATACGCAGTATTTT. It yields the protein CASSRGRTGGTDTQYF.

The J gene is TRBJ1-5, the V gene TRBV12-3 or TRBV12-4; TRBD1 might be the D (6 bases). With 6 bases removed from V and 4 bases from J, the gap between germline ends came to 19 bases. The CDR3 loop spans 16 amino acids. Here the CDR3 reads CASRYEQGVGNQPQHF. The DNA of the CDR3 is TGTGCCAGCAGATACGAACAGGGAGTAGGGAATCAGCCCCAGCATTTT.

This clonotype showed up many times. The chain is built from TRBV28 and TRBJ2-1; no reliable D call. Between the trimmed V and J ends, which lost 6 bases and 1 base, there was a span of 13 bases. In germline, CDR1 is MDHEN, CDR2 SYDVKM. The CDR3 contains 15 residues. The CDR3 here is CASRGSPISYNEQFF. In nucleotides, the CDR3 is TGTGCCAGCAGGGGCTCCCCCATTTCCTACAATGAGCAGTTCTTC.

As to this clonotype: The limits of the CDR3 on the DNA are not certain, so only TCRdb's listed CDR3 is given. The chain carries TRBV28 and TRBJ2-1; TRBD2, as called in the table, went unchecked against the DNA. From germline, CDR1 is MDHEN and CDR2 SYDVKM. The CDR3 length is 16 residues, termini included. The CDR3 sequence: CASSSSTSGSYNEQFF.

This clonotype was detected many times. CDR3 protein: CASSTGQDAILQETQYF. In nucleotides, the CDR3 is TGTGCCAGCAGCACAGGACAGGACGCCATCCTACAAGAGACCCAGTACTTC. The chain employs TRBV5-6 and TRBJ2-5; 7 bases map to TRBD1. From germline, CDR1 is SGHDT and CDR2 YYEEEE. CDR3 length equals 17 residues. The V and J ends lost 4 bases and 2 bases, in that order; junction bases with no gene match: 14.

This clonotype came up many times. This chain links TRBV5-1 with TRBJ1-2; D not certain. There are 13 residues in the CDR3. CDR1 is SGHRS and CDR2 is YFSETQ in the germline V gene. The germline V and J ends were trimmed by 3 bases and 8 bases, with 14 bases remaining between them. The CDR3 is CASSSGGGTGYTF. The CDR3 coding sequence is TGCGCCAGCAGCTCGGGCGGCGGAACGGGCTACACCTTC.

V gene TRBV19 combines with J gene TRBJ2-7, with TRBD2 matching 8 bases. The J segment lost 1 base and the V segment lost 6 bases, leaving 11 bases of the junction unmatched. The CDR3 runs 16 residues. The germline V gene encodes CDR1 LNHDA and CDR2 SQIVND (reference sequence). CDR3 sequence: CASSPAPGGGSYEQYF. CDR3 DNA sequence: TGTGCCAGTAGCCCCGCCCCGGGAGGGGGTTCCTACGAGCAGTACTTC.

This clonotype was counted at least ten times. The chain combines TRBV28 with TRBJ1-1; D is undetermined. The CDR3 contains 13 residues. The V end lost 6 bases, the J end lost 1 base, and 9 bases lay between the germline ends. Per the germline V gene, CDR1 is MDHEN and CDR2 is SYDVKM. The CDR3: CASRVIGNTEAFF. CDR3 coding DNA: TGTGCCAGCAGGGTCATCGGGAACACTGAAGCTTTCTTT.

This clonotype showed up many times. The chain links TRBV6-2 or TRBV6-3 to TRBJ2-7; 9 bases align to TRBD1. Germline values: CDR1 MNHEY, CDR2 SVGEGT. The CDR3 has 14 residues. The ends lost 6 bases at V and 3 bases at J; junction bases unmatched: 6. CDR3 region: CASSLGQGFYEQYF. CDR3 bases: TGTGCCAGCAGCCTTGGACAGGGGTTCTACGAGCAGTACTTC.

Many counts were recorded for this clonotype. The chain uses TRBV28 and TRBJ2-3; 7 positions match TRBD2. CDR1 and CDR2 from the germline V gene are MDHEN and SYDVKM. There are 16 residues in the CDR3. J lost 2 bases, V lost 5 bases, and 10 bases had no gene match. The CDR3 nucleotides read TGTGCCAGCAGTCGCTTGACTAGCATAAACACAGATACGCAGTATTTT. This encodes CASSRLTSINTDTQYF.